This T cell receptor beta chain appears in the sequencing data of a study of metastatic and nonmetastatic thyroid tumors. Across the whole study: Thyroid patients, malignant and benign, had repertoires compared across blood and tumor or nodule tissue.

Per the authors' pipeline: Using the CDR3 differences seen across clinicopathological groups, the authors built a distant-metastasis classifier for papillary thyroid cancer, which was meant to discriminate distant-metastatic patients. TCRdb called clones again from the PCR reads with MiXCR. These V and J calls are TCRdb output, not the study's own analysis. This sample has about 38,000 clones, with about 24% found just once. No treatment had been given to any patient before thyroid surgery. The sample holds a few counts of this clone. V trimming: 3 bases; J trimming: 3 bases; junction bases outside the gene matches: 7. The CDR3 sequence is 14 residues long. Germline CDR1 is DFQATT and CDR2 is SNEGSKA (reference sequence).

The chain joins TRBV20-1 to TRBJ1-1; 7 nucleotides match TRBD1. Sequencing used blood. The sequence was collected from a female donor with papillary thyroid cancer or a benign thyroid nodule (not recorded which). Some clones in this sample may be carry-over from other donors' samples. The CDR3 loop is CSASGPGGHTEAFF. CDR3 sequence (DNA): TGCAGTGCTAGCGGACCAGGGGGGCACACTGAAGCTTTCTTT.